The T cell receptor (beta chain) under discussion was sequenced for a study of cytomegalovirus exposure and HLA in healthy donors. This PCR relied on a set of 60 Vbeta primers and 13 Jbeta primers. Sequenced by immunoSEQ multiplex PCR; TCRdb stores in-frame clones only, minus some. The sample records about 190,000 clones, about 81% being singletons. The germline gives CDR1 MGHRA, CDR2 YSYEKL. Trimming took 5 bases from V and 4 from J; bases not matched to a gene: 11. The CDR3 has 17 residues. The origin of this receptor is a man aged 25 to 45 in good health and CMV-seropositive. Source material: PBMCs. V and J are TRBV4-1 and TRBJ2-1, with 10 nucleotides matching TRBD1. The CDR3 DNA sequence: TGCGCCAGCAGCAGGCAGACAGGGGGCCAGGGATACAATGAGCAGTTCTTC. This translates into CASSRQTGGQGYNEQFF.